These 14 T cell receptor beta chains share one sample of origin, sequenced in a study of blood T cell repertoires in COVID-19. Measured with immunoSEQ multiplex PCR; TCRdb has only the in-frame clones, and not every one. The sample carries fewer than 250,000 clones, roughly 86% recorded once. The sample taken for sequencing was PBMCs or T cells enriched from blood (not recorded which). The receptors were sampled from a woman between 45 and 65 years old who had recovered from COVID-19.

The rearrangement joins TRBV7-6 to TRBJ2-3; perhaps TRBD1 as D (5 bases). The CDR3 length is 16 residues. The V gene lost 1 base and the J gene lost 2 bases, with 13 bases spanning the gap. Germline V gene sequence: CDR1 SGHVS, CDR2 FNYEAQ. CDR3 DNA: TGTGCCAGCAGCTTAGGTGCAGGGTGGAACACAGATACGCAGTATTTT. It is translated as CASSLGAGWNTDTQYF.

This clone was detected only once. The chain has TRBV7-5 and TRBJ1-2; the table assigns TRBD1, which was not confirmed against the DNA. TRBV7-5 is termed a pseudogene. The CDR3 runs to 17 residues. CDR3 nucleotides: TGTGCCAGAAGCGCAACTTCAGGGGGAACAGCTAACTATGGCTACACCTTC. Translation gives CARSATSGGTANYGYTF.

CDR3 protein: CASSSTQGNYGYTF. The CDR3 nucleotides read TGTGCCAGCAGCTCAACACAGGGGAACTATGGCTACACCTTC. The chain joins TRBV5-4 to TRBJ1-2; 7 nucleotides align to TRBD1. The CDR3 has 14 residues. V trimming: 3 bases; J trimming: 2 bases; junction bases outside the gene matches: 4. CDR1 and CDR2 from the germline V gene are SGHNT and YYREEE (reference sequence). The complete variable domain, with remaining parts taken from reference TRBV5-4 and TRBJ1-2, reads ETGVTQSPTHLIKTRGQQVTLRCSSQSGHNTVSWYQQALGQGPQFIFQYYREEENGRGNFPPRFSGLQFPNYSSELNVNALELDDSALYLCASSSTQGNYGYTFGSGTRLTVV.

The CDR3 nucleotides are TGTGCCAGCAGCCAGCAGGGAGGTCAGCCCCAGCATTTT. Its protein is CASSQQGGQPQHF. The chain combines TRBV7-9 with TRBJ1-5; weak D call: TRBD1 (5 bases). The CDR3 spans 13 residues. Trimming took 5 bases from V and 6 from J, leaving 11 bases between them. CDR1 is SEHNR and CDR2 is FQNEAQ in the germline V gene (reference sequence).

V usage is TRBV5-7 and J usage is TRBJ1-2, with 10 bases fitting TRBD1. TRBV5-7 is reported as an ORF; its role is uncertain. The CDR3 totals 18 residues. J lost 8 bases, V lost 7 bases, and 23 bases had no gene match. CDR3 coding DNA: TGTGCCAGCGGACCCTCCGGCTATCGGGCCGGGACAGGGGAGGGCTACACCTTC. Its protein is CASGPSGYRAGTGEGYTF.

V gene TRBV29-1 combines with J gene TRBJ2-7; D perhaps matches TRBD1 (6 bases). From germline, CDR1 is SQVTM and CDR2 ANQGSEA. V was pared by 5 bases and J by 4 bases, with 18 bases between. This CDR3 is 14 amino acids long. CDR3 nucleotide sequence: TGCAGCGTTCCTAGGCCAGGGGTTGGGTACGAGCAGTACTTC. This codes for CSVPRPGVGYEQYF.

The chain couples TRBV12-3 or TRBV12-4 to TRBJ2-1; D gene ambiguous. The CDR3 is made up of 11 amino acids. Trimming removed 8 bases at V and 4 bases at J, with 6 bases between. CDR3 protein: CASCSYNEQFF. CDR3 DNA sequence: TGTGCCAGCTGTTCGTACAATGAGCAGTTCTTC.

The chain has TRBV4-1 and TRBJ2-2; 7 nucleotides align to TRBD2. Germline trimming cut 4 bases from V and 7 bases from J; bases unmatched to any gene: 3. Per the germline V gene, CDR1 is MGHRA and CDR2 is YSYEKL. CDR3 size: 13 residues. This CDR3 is CASSRAGVGELFF. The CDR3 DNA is TGCGCCAGCAGCCGGGCGGGGGTCGGGGAGCTGTTTTTT.

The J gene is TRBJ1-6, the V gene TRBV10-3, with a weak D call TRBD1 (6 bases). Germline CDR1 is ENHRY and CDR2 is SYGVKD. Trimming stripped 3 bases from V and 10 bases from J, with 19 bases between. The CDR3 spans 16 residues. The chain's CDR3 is CAISDPDQGRGSPLHF. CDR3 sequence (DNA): TGTGCCATCAGTGACCCTGACCAAGGAAGGGGGTCACCCCTCCACTTT.

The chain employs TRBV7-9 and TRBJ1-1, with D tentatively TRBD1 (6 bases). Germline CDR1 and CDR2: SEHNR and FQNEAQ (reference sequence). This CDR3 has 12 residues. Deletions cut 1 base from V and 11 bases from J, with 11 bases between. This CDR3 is CASSLDWQGAFF. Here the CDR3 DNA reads TGTGCCAGCAGCTTAGATTGGCAGGGGGCTTTCTTT.

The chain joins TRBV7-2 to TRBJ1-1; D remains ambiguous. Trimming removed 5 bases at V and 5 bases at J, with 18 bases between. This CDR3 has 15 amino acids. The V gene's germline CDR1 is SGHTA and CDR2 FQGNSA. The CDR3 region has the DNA TGTGCCAGCAGCCCGAGGGTTGGTGCCGGGACTGAAGCTTTCTTT. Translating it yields CASSPRVGAGTEAFF. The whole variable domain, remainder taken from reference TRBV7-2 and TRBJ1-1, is GAGVSQSPSNKVTEKGKDVELRCDPISGHTALYWYRQSLGQGLEFLIYFQGNSAPDKSGLPSDRFSAERTGGSVSTLTIQRTQQEDSAVYLCASSPRVGAGTEAFFGQGTRLTVV.

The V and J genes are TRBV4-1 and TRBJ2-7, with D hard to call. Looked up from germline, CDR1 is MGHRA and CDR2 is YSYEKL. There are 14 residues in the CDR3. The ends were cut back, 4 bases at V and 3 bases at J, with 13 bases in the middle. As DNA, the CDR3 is TGCGCCAGCAGCCTATACTTAGCAAGCTACGAGCAGTACTTC. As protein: CASSLYLASYEQYF.

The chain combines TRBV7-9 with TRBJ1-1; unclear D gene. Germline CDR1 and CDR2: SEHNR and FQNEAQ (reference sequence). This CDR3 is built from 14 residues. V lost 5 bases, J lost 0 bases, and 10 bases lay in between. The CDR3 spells CASSPRGMNTEAFF. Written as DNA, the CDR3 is TGTGCCAGCAGCCCCAGAGGGATGAACACTGAAGCTTTCTTT.

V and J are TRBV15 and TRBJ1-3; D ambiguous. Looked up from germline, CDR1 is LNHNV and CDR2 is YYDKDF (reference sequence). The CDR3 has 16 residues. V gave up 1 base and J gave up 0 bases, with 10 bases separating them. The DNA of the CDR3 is TGTGCCACCAGCAGAGTAGGTGCTAGCTCTGGAAACACCATATATTTT. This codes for CATSRVGASSGNTIYF. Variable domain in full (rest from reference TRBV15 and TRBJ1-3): DAMVIQNPRYQVTQFGKPVTLSCSQTLNHNVMYWYQQKSSQAPKLLFHYYDKDFNNEADTPDNFQSRRPNTSFCFLDIRSPGLGDTAMYLCATSRVGASSGNTIYFGEGSWLTVV.